This T cell receptor (beta chain) is from a study of blood T cell repertoires in COVID-19. Researchers sorted participants into cohorts using their self-reported clinical history. Recovered Cohort 3 donors showed two negative PCRs, clearance, or symptom resolution. Germline CDR1 LNHDA, CDR2 SQIVND (reference sequence). V trimming: 3 bases; J trimming: 2 bases; junction bases outside the gene matches: 2. This CDR3 spans 14 amino acids. This table comes from immunoSEQ multiplex PCR, and its TCRdb copy is limited to in-frame clones, with some not included. The sample holds roughly 150,000 clones; roughly 84% are singletons and the top ten take over 15%.

The source material was PBMCs or T cells enriched from blood (not recorded which). The genes are TRBV19 and TRBJ1-1, with 8 bases aligning to TRBD1. The sequence was obtained from a man between 60 and 70 years old who had recovered from COVID-19. The chain's CDR3 is CASSITGGNTEAFF. The DNA of the CDR3 is TGTGCCAGTAGTATTACAGGGGGTAACACTGAAGCTTTCTTT.